This TCR beta chain came from a study of vaccination and CD4 T cells after COVID-19. Looking at the study overall: The study drew post-COVID samples a median around 100 days after diagnosis (range 35 to 161). Median time from second vaccine dose to sampling was around 72 days (14 to 241).

MiXCR, applied by TCRdb to the PCR reads, yields one record per CDR3 protein. The data hold fewer than 20,000 distinct CDR3 sequences, with around 62% observed a single time. The sequence was obtained from a human donor who had recovered from COVID-19. The sample here was CD4+ T cells from blood, taken before SARS-CoV-2 vaccination.

The CDR3, as DNA: TGTGCCAGCAGCCCCTACGGGACAGGAGGCGAGCAGTACTTC. Translation: CASSPYGTGGEQYF. The chain employs TRBV7-9 and TRBJ2-7, with 8 bases identical to TRBD1. The germline CDR1 and CDR2 sequences are SEHNR and FQNEAQ (reference sequence). Germline trimming cut 5 bases from V and 6 bases from J; bases unmatched to any gene: 9. The CDR3 contains 14 residues. Drawing the rest from reference TRBV7-9 and TRBJ2-7, the complete variable domain is DTGVSQNPRHKITKRGQNVTFRCDPISEHNRLYWYRQTLGQGPEFLTYFQNEAQLEKSRLLSDRFSAERPKGSFSTLEIQRTEQGDSAMYLCASSPYGTGGEQYFGPGTRLTVT.